The source of this T cell receptor beta chain is a study of cytomegalovirus exposure and HLA in healthy donors. General study results and limits: Later analysis suggested links between common viral pathogens and several top significant clusters. Overall, 164 TCR beta chains were annotated as cytomegalovirus-associated.

Of note for this clone: Its antigen remains unidentified.

It was with 60 Vbeta and 13 Jbeta primers that the PCR ran. Original processing methods: A later analysis counted roughly 74 million unique TCR beta chains, around 10 million shared. Some clones are missing from TCRdb's copy, which holds only in-frame ones; the method was immunoSEQ multiplex PCR. V, J and clone size derive from that table, while D and trimming were established from the DNA sequence. The sample totals tens of thousands of clones; its top ten clones hold about 16%. This CDR3 has 13 amino acids. V lost 7 bases and J lost 2, with 10 bases in between. CDR1 and CDR2 from the germline V gene are MNHEY and SVGAGI.

This sequence joins TRBV6-5 and TRBJ2-3, with D hard to call. Sequences were obtained from PBMCs. This clonotype originated in a boy aged 10-17 years in good health and CMV-seronegative. The CDR3 nucleotides are TGTGCCAGCATTGACATTACCACAGATACGCAGTATTTT. Amino acid sequence: CASIDITTDTQYF.